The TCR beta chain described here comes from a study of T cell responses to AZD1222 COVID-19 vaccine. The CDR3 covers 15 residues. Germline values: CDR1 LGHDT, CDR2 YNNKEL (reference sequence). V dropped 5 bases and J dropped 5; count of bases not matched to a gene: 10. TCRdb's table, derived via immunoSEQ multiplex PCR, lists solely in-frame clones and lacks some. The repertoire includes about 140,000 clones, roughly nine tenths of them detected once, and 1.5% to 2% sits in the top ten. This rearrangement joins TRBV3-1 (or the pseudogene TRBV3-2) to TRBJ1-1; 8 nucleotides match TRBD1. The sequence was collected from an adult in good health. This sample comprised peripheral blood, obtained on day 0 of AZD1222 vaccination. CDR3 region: CASSYSQGAGTEAFF. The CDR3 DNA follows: TGTGCCAGCAGCTATTCCCAGGGGGCAGGGACTGAAGCTTTCTTT.